Listed below are T cell receptor beta chains from one sample, sequenced in a study of CD8 T cells in ankylosing spondylitis. Each CDR3 protein is one row after TCRdb ran MiXCR on the 5' RACE reads. The data show about 180,000 distinct CDR3 sequences, around 8.9% seen once. The specimen sequenced was blood, either unsorted or a sorted T cell fraction (not recorded which). The source of these receptors is a female donor with ankylosing spondylitis or in good health (not recorded which). CDR3s include the opening cysteine and the closing phenylalanine or tryptophan. A D gene is named only where the DNA matches it firmly. Where a row states a size, it is once, few, many or the class of an expanded clone; other rows omit it.

d_gene: TRBD2; abundance: -; j_gene: TRBJ2-1; v_gene: TRBV15; CDR3aa: CATSRVRLAGGGNEQFF; CDR3nt: TGTGCCACCAGCAGGGTCCGGCTAGCGGGAGGAGGGAATGAGCAGTTCTTC
d_gene: TRBD1; abundance: few; j_gene: TRBJ2-7; v_gene: TRBV11-2; CDR3aa: CASSNRFGTGFYEQYF; CDR3nt: TGTGCCAGCAGCAACCGCTTCGGGACAGGGTTCTACGAGCAGTACTTC
d_gene: TRBD2; abundance: few; j_gene: TRBJ2-1; v_gene: TRBV30; CDR3aa: CAWTGLAGGNEQFF; CDR3nt: TGTGCCTGGACCGGACTAGCGGGAGGCAATGAGCAGTTCTTC
d_gene: TRBD2; abundance: -; j_gene: TRBJ2-3; v_gene: TRBV11-2; CDR3aa: CASSLEREGVPFTDTQYF; CDR3nt: TGTGCCAGCAGCTTAGAACGGGAGGGAGTCCCCTTCACAGATACGCAGTATTTT
d_gene: -; abundance: few; j_gene: TRBJ2-6; v_gene: TRBV20-1; CDR3aa: CSGVGTGSGANVLTF; CDR3nt: TGCAGTGGGGTCGGCACCGGCTCTGGGGCCAACGTCCTGACTTTC
d_gene: TRBD2; abundance: many; j_gene: TRBJ2-1; v_gene: TRBV9; CDR3aa: CASSVGGRAGGPVNEQFF; CDR3nt: TGTGCCAGCAGCGTAGGAGGAAGAGCGGGAGGGCCGGTTAATGAGCAGTTCTTC
d_gene: -; abundance: many; j_gene: TRBJ2-5; v_gene: TRBV7-9; CDR3aa: CASSSLTSQETQYF; CDR3nt: TGTGCCAGCAGCTCCCTGACTAGCCAAGAGACCCAGTACTTC
d_gene: TRBD1; abundance: -; j_gene: TRBJ2-1; v_gene: TRBV2; CDR3aa: CASRGGQGAYNEQFF; CDR3nt: TGTGCCAGCAGGGGGGGACAGGGGGCCTACAATGAGCAGTTCTTC
d_gene: -; abundance: -; j_gene: TRBJ1-4; v_gene: TRBV28; CDR3aa: CASSLSATNEKLFF; CDR3nt: TGTGCCAGCAGTTTATCAGCAACTAATGAAAAACTGTTTTTT
d_gene: -; abundance: many; j_gene: TRBJ2-7; v_gene: TRBV7-9; CDR3aa: CASSLAKQGRDEQYF; CDR3nt: TGTGCCAGCAGCTTAGCGAAACAGGGCAGGGACGAGCAGTACTTC
d_gene: -; abundance: few; j_gene: TRBJ2-5; v_gene: TRBV4-3; CDR3aa: CASSQGDGGRETQYF; CDR3nt: TGCGCCAGCAGCCAAGGGGATGGTGGTAGGGAGACCCAGTACTTC
d_gene: TRBD1; abundance: many; j_gene: TRBJ2-7; v_gene: TRBV25-1; CDR3aa: CATGTEAYEQYF; CDR3nt: TGTGCCACCGGGACAGAAGCCTACGAGCAGTACTTC
d_gene: -; abundance: many; j_gene: TRBJ2-7; v_gene: TRBV12-3/TRBV12-4; CDR3aa: CASSAGTADYEQYF; CDR3nt: TGTGCCAGCAGTGCCGGGACTGCGGACTACGAGCAGTACTTC
d_gene: TRBD1; abundance: -; j_gene: TRBJ2-7; v_gene: TRBV15; CDR3aa: CATSTRQGILHEQYF; CDR3nt: TGTGCCACCAGCACAAGACAGGGGATCTTGCACGAGCAGTACTTC
d_gene: -; abundance: few; j_gene: TRBJ2-7; v_gene: TRBV20-1; CDR3aa: CSARDLAGEGYF; CDR3nt: TGCAGTGCTAGAGATCTCGCGGGCGAGGGATACTTC
d_gene: TRBD1; abundance: few; j_gene: TRBJ1-2; v_gene: TRBV6-2/TRBV6-3; CDR3aa: CASSPTGTSYGYTF; CDR3nt: TGTGCCAGCAGTCCGACAGGGACCTCCTATGGCTACACCTTC
d_gene: TRBD2; abundance: few; j_gene: TRBJ2-6; v_gene: TRBV20-1; CDR3aa: CSARVPGLAGPYSGANVLTF; CDR3nt: TGCAGTGCTAGGGTCCCGGGACTAGCGGGACCATACTCTGGGGCCAACGTCCTGACTTTC
d_gene: -; abundance: -; j_gene: TRBJ1-6; v_gene: TRBV20-1; CDR3aa: CSARDPRDSLNSPLHF; CDR3nt: TGCAGTGCTAGAGATCCTCGAGACTCCCTGAATTCACCCCTCCACTTT
d_gene: -; abundance: few; j_gene: TRBJ2-3; v_gene: TRBV7-3; CDR3aa: CASRLGSTDTQYF; CDR3nt: TGTGCCAGCAGGCTAGGGAGCACAGATACGCAGTATTTT
d_gene: -; abundance: few; j_gene: TRBJ2-7; v_gene: TRBV21-1; CDR3aa: CASSKVHLSYEQYF; CDR3nt: TGTGCCAGCAGCAAGGTCCACCTCTCCTACGAGCAGTACTTC
d_gene: TRBD1; abundance: -; j_gene: TRBJ1-1; v_gene: TRBV6-5; CDR3aa: CASSYLGAGQMNTEAFF; CDR3nt: TGTGCCAGCAGTTACTTAGGGGCGGGACAGATGAACACTGAAGCTTTCTTT
d_gene: TRBD2; abundance: once; j_gene: TRBJ2-7; v_gene: TRBV5-6; CDR3aa: CASSPGRGWYEQYF; CDR3nt: TGTGCCAGCAGCCCCGGGCGGGGGTGGTACGAGCAGTACTTC
d_gene: TRBD2; abundance: many; j_gene: TRBJ2-1; v_gene: TRBV28; CDR3aa: CASRPSSGPNNEQFF; CDR3nt: TGTGCCAGCAGACCATCTAGCGGACCTAACAATGAGCAGTTCTTC
d_gene: TRBD1; abundance: few; j_gene: TRBJ2-7; v_gene: TRBV20-1; CDR3aa: CSAKGSGQGALYEQYF; CDR3nt: TGCAGTGCTAAAGGGTCCGGACAGGGTGCGTTGTACGAGCAGTACTTC
d_gene: -; abundance: many; j_gene: TRBJ2-5; v_gene: TRBV9; CDR3aa: CASSVGTGETQYF; CDR3nt: TGTGCCAGCAGCGTAGGGACGGGAGAGACCCAGTACTTC
d_gene: -; abundance: few; j_gene: TRBJ2-7; v_gene: TRBV28; CDR3aa: CASSLSGGGILEQYF; CDR3nt: TGTGCCAGCAGTTTATCCGGAGGAGGGATACTAGAGCAGTACTTC
d_gene: -; abundance: few; j_gene: TRBJ2-3; v_gene: TRBV12-3/TRBV12-4; CDR3aa: CASSLSSPTDTQYF; CDR3nt: TGTGCCAGCAGTTTGTCCAGCCCCACAGATACGCAGTATTTT
d_gene: TRBD1; abundance: -; j_gene: TRBJ2-1; v_gene: TRBV6-5; CDR3aa: CASSSPGQESYNEQFF; CDR3nt: TGTGCCAGCAGTTCTCCGGGACAGGAGTCCTACAATGAGCAGTTCTTC
d_gene: TRBD1; abundance: few; j_gene: TRBJ2-7; v_gene: TRBV19; CDR3aa: CASSIDGMAGGSYEQYF; CDR3nt: TGTGCCAGTAGTATAGATGGTATGGCAGGGGGATCCTACGAGCAGTACTTC
d_gene: -; abundance: -; j_gene: TRBJ1-1; v_gene: TRBV4-1; CDR3aa: CASSPAGGEAFF; CDR3nt: TGCGCCAGCAGCCCAGCCGGGGGGGAAGCTTTCTTT
d_gene: TRBD2; abundance: few; j_gene: TRBJ2-1; v_gene: TRBV27; CDR3aa: CASSLNLAGSYNEQFF; CDR3nt: TGTGCCAGCAGTTTAAATCTAGCGGGTTCTTACAATGAGCAGTTCTTC
d_gene: -; abundance: -; j_gene: TRBJ2-7; v_gene: TRBV7-6; CDR3aa: CASSLEGRSYEQYF; CDR3nt: TGTGCCAGCAGCTTGGAGGGGAGGTCCTACGAGCAGTACTTC
d_gene: TRBD1; abundance: -; j_gene: TRBJ2-3; v_gene: TRBV6-1; CDR3aa: CASSDEGASTDTQYF; CDR3nt: TGTGCCAGCAGTGACGAGGGGGCAAGCACAGATACGCAGTATTTT
d_gene: -; abundance: few; j_gene: TRBJ2-7; v_gene: TRBV28; CDR3aa: CASTPGAGSYEQYF; CDR3nt: TGTGCCAGCACCCCCGGGGCCGGATCCTACGAGCAGTACTTC
d_gene: -; abundance: few; j_gene: TRBJ2-5; v_gene: TRBV7-9; CDR3aa: CASSPPWGEETQYF; CDR3nt: TGTGCCAGCAGCCCACCGTGGGGGGAGGAGACCCAGTACTTC
d_gene: TRBD1; abundance: -; j_gene: TRBJ1-1; v_gene: TRBV11-2; CDR3aa: CASSAYFLDRGGTEAFF; CDR3nt: TGTGCCAGCAGCGCCTACTTCCTGGACAGGGGTGGGACTGAAGCTTTCTTT
d_gene: TRBD1; abundance: -; j_gene: TRBJ1-2; v_gene: TRBV12-3/TRBV12-4; CDR3aa: CASSVDRGTNYGYTF; CDR3nt: TGTGCCAGCAGCGTGGACAGGGGTACTAACTATGGCTACACCTTC
d_gene: -; abundance: few; j_gene: TRBJ1-1; v_gene: TRBV3-1; CDR3aa: CASSPVGIPTAFF; CDR3nt: TGTGCCAGCAGCCCCGTGGGGATACCAACGGCTTTCTTT
d_gene: TRBD2; abundance: few; j_gene: TRBJ2-5; v_gene: TRBV20-1; CDR3aa: CCLATRSGGDMRTQYF; CDR3nt: TGCTGTTTGGCAACAAGGTCGGGGGGGGACATGAGGACCCAGTACTTC
d_gene: -; abundance: -; j_gene: TRBJ2-5; v_gene: TRBV6-2/TRBV6-3; CDR3aa: CASSPRGDGQETQYF; CDR3nt: TGTGCCAGCAGTCCCCGGGGTGACGGGCAAGAGACCCAGTACTTC
d_gene: -; abundance: few; j_gene: TRBJ2-7; v_gene: TRBV20-1; CDR3aa: CSARDGQKPADEQYF; CDR3nt: TGCAGTGCTAGAGATGGGCAGAAGCCTGCGGACGAGCAGTACTTC